The clone carrying this T cell receptor (beta chain) was observed a handful of times. This CDR3 is 15 amino acids long. Between the trimmed V and J ends, which lost 0 bases and 5 bases, there was a span of 11 bases. Germline CDR1 LGHNA, CDR2 YNFKEQ. The data stem from a study of identical twins. TCRdb fed the 5' RACE reads into MiXCR, producing one record per CDR3 protein. Here the sample spans some 320,000 distinct CDR3 sequences, about 12% being singletons. The data also belong to a second study, concerning yellow fever vaccine responses in identical twins.

The receptor was isolated from a woman between 18 and 29 years old in good health. The sample consisted of CD8+ T cells sorted from blood. The chain has TRBV4-2 and TRBJ2-1; possibly TRBD1 or TRBD2 for D (5 bases each). The CDR3 reads CASSQEGVTNNEQFF. The CDR3 nucleotides are TGTGCCAGCAGCCAAGAGGGGGTAACCAACAATGAGCAGTTCTTC.